The present entry profiles one T cell receptor beta chain with its context. As yet, its antigen is unknown. Germline V gives CDR1 SQVTM, CDR2 ANQGSEA. Trimming cost V 3 bases and J 5 bases, with 16 bases left between them. This CDR3 contains 14 residues. This sample is part of a study of blood T cells in healthy people across ages. Overall study results and limits: Considered underestimates were the diversity estimates obtained from one million T cells. Donors of long life had a larger count of naive CD4+ cells and greater diversity than aged donors.

The second PCR ran roughly 6 to 11 cycles with a sample-barcoded 5' primer and J-beta primers. A tag from a template-switch adaptor with 12 random nucleotides marked each cDNA molecule. TCRdb called the 5' RACE reads again in MiXCR, with one record for every CDR3 protein. The table includes 1.2 million to 1.5 million distinct CDR3 sequences, approximately 59% detected once. V is TRBV29-1 and J is TRBJ2-5; D call uncertain. The source material was blood. This TCR was sampled from a man in his late teens or twenties in good health. The CDR3 region is CSVDGYPIGETQYF. The CDR3, as DNA: TGCAGCGTTGATGGATACCCCATCGGGGAGACCCAGTACTTC.